This TCR beta chain was identified during a study of blood T cell repertoires in COVID-19. The overall study: Specimens from acute and convalescent COVID-19 originated in the United States, Italy and Spain. The analysed material was cDNA or gDNA that came from T cells, B-cell-depleted T cells, or PBMCs.

Authors' data handling: Quantification of nucleated cells was approximated via reference gene primer amplification. Repertoires were generated with immunoSEQ multiplex PCR, while TCRdb's copy carries only in-frame clones and drops some. The V and J calls and clone size were taken over from that table, and D and trimming were inferred from the DNA. The data show roughly 24,000 clones, roughly 84% seen once. Trimming removed 1 base from V and 6 bases from J; junction bases left unmatched: 1. Germline V gene sequence: CDR1 KGHSY, CDR2 FQNENV. This CDR3 contains 14 residues. This clonotype originated in a man between 65 and 80 years old with acute or convalescent COVID-19. The chain links TRBV16 to TRBJ1-2; 11 bases agree with TRBD1. The sequencing input was peripheral blood. The CDR3 reads CASSQWTGGDGYTF. The DNA for the CDR3 is TGTGCCAGCAGCCAATGGACAGGGGGCGATGGCTACACCTTC.